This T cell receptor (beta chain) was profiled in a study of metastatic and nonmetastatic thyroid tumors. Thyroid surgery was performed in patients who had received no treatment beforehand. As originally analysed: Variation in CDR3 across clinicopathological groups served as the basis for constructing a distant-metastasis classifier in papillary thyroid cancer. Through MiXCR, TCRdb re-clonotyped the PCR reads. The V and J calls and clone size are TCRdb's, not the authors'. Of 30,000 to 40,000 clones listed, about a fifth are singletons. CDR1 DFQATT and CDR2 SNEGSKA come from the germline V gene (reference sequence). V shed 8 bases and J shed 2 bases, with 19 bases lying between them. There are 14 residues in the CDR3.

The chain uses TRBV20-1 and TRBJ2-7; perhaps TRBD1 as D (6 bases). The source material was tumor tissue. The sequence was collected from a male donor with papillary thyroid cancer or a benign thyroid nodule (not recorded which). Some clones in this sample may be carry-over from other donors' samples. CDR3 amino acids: CSSTPGQQPYEQYF. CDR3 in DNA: TGCAGTTCCACGCCGGGACAACAGCCCTACGAGCAGTACTTC.